The sequence of this TCR beta chain was determined in a study of OX40 agonist ivuxolimab in advanced cancers. CDR1 and CDR2 from the germline V gene are KGHSH and LQKENI. Trimming removed 4 bases from V and 5 bases from J, with 14 bases in between. This CDR3 is 14 amino acids long. Method: immunoSEQ multiplex PCR; TCRdb's copy keeps in-frame clones and lacks some. Of around 80,000 clones in the sample, around 83% were seen once. This sequence originates from an adult with an advanced solid tumor such as melanoma, head and neck, liver or kidney cancer. The chain combines TRBV18 with TRBJ1-1, with D possibly being TRBD1 (5 bases). The sample consisted of CD4+ or CD8+ T cells sorted from blood, taken in a trial of the OX40 agonist ivuxolimab. The CDR3, as DNA: TGTGCCAGCTCACTCAACCCGGGGGGAACTGAAGCTTTCTTT. Amino acids: CASSLNPGGTEAFF.